Below, 23 T cell receptor beta chains from the same sample are listed, as sequenced in a study of OX40 agonist ivuxolimab in advanced cancers. Receptor libraries were prepared by the immunoSEQ multiplex PCR assay. Sourced from immuneACCESS, this table was stored by TCRdb with only in-frame sequences that have V and J called. A share of the clones is absent; for the studies checked, an unresolved V gene accounts for under half, and the remainder has no known explanation. Counted in this sample were approximately 91,000 clones; 80% to 90% of them appeared once. The top ten clones comprise over 0.3% of the sample. Sample: CD4+ or CD8+ T cells sorted from blood, taken in a trial of the OX40 agonist ivuxolimab. These receptors came from an adult with an advanced solid tumor such as melanoma, head and neck, liver or kidney cancer.

This chain uses TRBV4-2 with TRBJ2-1; D is undetermined. This CDR3 is 16 amino acids long. The germline V and J ends were trimmed by 1 base and 3 bases, with 13 bases remaining between them. Germline lookup yields CDR1 LGHNA and CDR2 YNFKEQ. CDR3 DNA sequence: TGTGCCAGCAGCCAAGGTTTACAGCGACTCTACAATGAGCAGTTCTTC. As protein: CASSQGLQRLYNEQFF.

The gene calls are TRBV6-1 and TRBJ2-3, with 7 bases identical to TRBD1. Unmatched junction bases numbered 5, after V lost 6 bases and J lost 5 bases. CDR1 is MNHNS, CDR2 SASEGT, per germline. CDR3 length: 13 residues. The CDR3 protein is CASSRDRRDTQYF. For the CDR3, the DNA is TGTGCCAGCAGCCGGGACAGACGAGATACGCAGTATTTT.

In this sample, this clone turned up once. The J gene is TRBJ1-3, the V gene TRBV5-1; D ambiguous. CDR1 is SGHRS, CDR2 YFSETQ, per germline. Between the trimmed V and J ends, which lost 3 bases and 0 bases, there was a span of 10 bases. The CDR3 has 15 amino acids. CDR3 coding DNA: TGCGCCAGCAGCTCTTCAGGTTCCTCTGGAAACACCATATATTTT. Translating it yields CASSSSGSSGNTIYF.

The rearrangement uses TRBV19 and TRBJ2-1; 11 bases align to TRBD2. V was pared by 7 bases and J by 8 bases, with 10 bases of the junction left unmatched. The CDR3 runs to 15 residues. From germline, CDR1 is LNHDA and CDR2 SQIVND (reference sequence). The CDR3 DNA reads TGTGCCAGTACCTATAGCGGGGGGGCCGTGTATGAGCAGTTCTTC. This sequence encodes CASTYSGGAVYEQFF.

The rearrangement links TRBV18 to TRBJ1-4; possible D gene TRBD1, 6 bases. The V end was cut by 1 base, the J end by 8 bases, with 23 bases between. Germline V CDR1 and CDR2: KGHSH, LQKENI. This CDR3 is built from 18 residues. CDR3 nucleotide sequence: TGTGCCAGCTCACCACGAAGCTCTACGGGGGCACGGGAGGAAAAACTGTTTTTT. This codes for CASSPRSSTGAREEKLFF.

As to this clone: A junction boundary mismatches the germline segment, possibly from a read error. The rearrangement uses TRBV7-7 and TRBJ2-5, with a weak D call TRBD2 (7 bases). The CDR3 loop spans 14 amino acids. Germline CDR1 and CDR2: SSHAT and FNYEAQ (reference sequence). CDR3 in amino acids: CASSSGGGGETQYF. The CDR3 region has the DNA TGTGCTAGCAGCTCTGGCGGGGGCGGGGAGACCCAGTACTTC. Full variable domain (rest looked up from reference TRBV7-7 and TRBJ2-5): GAGVSQSPRYKVTKRGQDVTLRCDPISSHATLYWYQQALGQGPEFLTYFNYEAQPDKSGLPSDRFSAERPEGSISTLTIQRTEQRDSAMYRCASSSGGGGETQYFGPGTRLLVL.

The chain recombines TRBV7-7 with TRBJ2-3; no reliable D call. The CDR3 covers 11 residues. V was shortened by 5 bases and J by 5 bases, with 5 bases between the two germline ends. Germline CDR1 reads SSHAT; CDR2 reads FNYEAQ (reference sequence). The CDR3 is CASSPRDTQYF. The DNA for the CDR3 is TGTGCCAGCAGCCCGAGAGATACGCAGTATTTT.

V and J are TRBV6-5 and TRBJ1-5; possible D gene TRBD1, 5 bases. CDR1 is MNHEY, CDR2 SVGAGI, per germline. The ends were cut back, 8 bases at V and 6 bases at J, with 11 bases in the middle. The CDR3 spans 12 residues. The CDR3 nucleotides are TGTGCCAGCTGCGAGGGGAGTCAGCCCCAGCATTTT. It is translated as CASCEGSQPQHF.

The chain carries TRBV28 and TRBJ2-7; D is uncertain. Deletions cut 3 bases from V and 0 bases from J, with 12 bases between. From germline, CDR1 is MDHEN and CDR2 SYDVKM. The CDR3 loop spans 15 amino acids. CDR3 in amino acids: CASSFLGQSSYEQYF. CDR3 bases: TGTGCCAGCAGTTTCTTGGGCCAGAGCTCCTACGAGCAGTACTTC.

V and J are TRBV2 and TRBJ2-5; a weak D match, TRBD1 (6 bases). CDR3 length: 17 amino acids. CDR1 and CDR2 (germline): SNHLY, FYNNEI. The V gene lost 10 bases and the J gene lost 2 bases, with 26 bases spanning the gap. Here the CDR3 reads CATLRVARTELQETQYF. CDR3 nucleotides: TGTGCCACCCTAAGGGTAGCGAGGACAGAGTTACAAGAGACCCAGTACTTC.

The DNA for the CDR3 is TGCGCCAGCAGCTTGGAATTGGGATACACTGAAGCTTTCTTT. It translates to CASSLELGYTEAFF. The chain couples TRBV5-1 to TRBJ1-1; no reliable D call. The ends were cut back, 0 bases at V and 3 bases at J, with 9 bases in the middle. Germline values: CDR1 SGHRS, CDR2 YFSETQ. CDR3 length equals 14 residues.

This chain links TRBV7-2 with TRBJ2-1; D remains unclear. V was shortened by 5 bases and J by 10 bases, with 18 bases between the two germline ends. Looked up from germline, CDR1 is SGHTA and CDR2 is FQGNSA. The CDR3 loop spans 14 amino acids. The CDR3 protein is CASSLDAGGREQFF. The CDR3 DNA reads TGTGCCAGCAGCCTAGACGCCGGTGGCAGGGAGCAGTTCTTC.

This chain uses TRBV30 with TRBJ1-6, with 7 bases that match TRBD1. This CDR3 spans 13 amino acids. Germline assignment: CDR1 GTSNPN and CDR2 SVGIG (reference sequence). The V gene end was trimmed by 5 bases and the J gene end by 10 bases; junction bases not matched to a gene: 8. CDR3 sequence: CAWGRDRYSPLHF. The CDR3 DNA reads TGTGCCTGGGGGCGGGACAGATACTCACCCCTCCACTTT.

The chain has TRBV11-2 and TRBJ1-1; possible D gene TRBD1, 5 bases. The CDR3 spans 13 residues. From germline, CDR1 is SGHAT and CDR2 FQNNGV. With 5 bases removed from V and 1 base from J, the gap between germline ends came to 8 bases. CDR3 loop: CASSVGGNTEAFF. The DNA for the CDR3 is TGTGCCAGCAGCGTCGGGGGGAACACTGAAGCTTTCTTT.

The chain is built from TRBV5-1 and TRBJ2-3; D possibly matches TRBD1 or TRBD2 (6 bases each). CDR3 length: 15 residues. Deletions cut 2 bases from V and 4 bases from J, with 14 bases between. The germline V gene has CDR1 SGHRS and CDR2 YFSETQ. This CDR3 reads CASSFEGGPPDTQYF. The CDR3 nucleotides read TGCGCCAGCAGCTTCGAGGGGGGCCCCCCAGATACGCAGTATTTT. The full variable domain, completed using reference TRBV5-1 and TRBJ2-3, is KAGVTQTPRYLIKTRGQQVTLSCSPISGHRSVSWYQQTPGQGLQFLFEYFSETQRNKGNFPGRFSGRQFSNSRSEMNVSTLELGDSALYLCASSFEGGPPDTQYFGPGTRLTVL.

The sample holds a few counts of this clone. This chain joins TRBV7-9 and TRBJ1-5, with 8 bases aligning to TRBD1. After removal of 5 bases from V and 2 bases from J, the junction contained 5 bases not matched to a gene. Per germline, CDR1 SEHNR and CDR2 FQNEAQ (reference sequence). This CDR3 spans 15 amino acids. CDR3 amino acids: CASSTGGLGNQPQHF. CDR3 in DNA: TGTGCCAGCAGCACAGGGGGTTTGGGCAATCAGCCCCAGCATTTT.

The chain couples TRBV6-1 to TRBJ1-1; a possible D gene is TRBD1 (5 bases). The V end lost 7 bases, the J end lost 11 bases, and 14 bases lay between the germline ends. This CDR3 comprises 11 residues. The germline gives CDR1 MNHNS, CDR2 SASEGT. The CDR3 DNA reads as TGTGCCAGCACAGACAGCCTAAGGGCTTTCTTT. It codes for CASTDSLRAFF.

The chain joins TRBV19 to TRBJ2-2, with a possible D match to TRBD2 (7 bases). V gave up 5 bases and J gave up 4 bases, with 14 bases separating them. Germline assignment: CDR1 LNHDA and CDR2 SQIVND (reference sequence). The CDR3 loop spans 15 amino acids. CDR3 bases: TGTGCCAGTAGTTTATTAGGGGGGGGCACCGGGGAGCTGTTTTTT. Translation gives CASSLLGGGTGELFF.

The sample holds one count of this clone. V and J are TRBV5-1 and TRBJ2-3; 9 bases are shared with TRBD2. CDR3 length: 15 amino acids. Germline CDR1 reads SGHRS; CDR2 reads YFSETQ. J lost 5 bases, V lost 0 bases, and 4 bases had no gene match. The CDR3 bases are TGCGCCAGCAGCTTGGGGCGGGGGGGTAAAGATACGCAGTATTTT. It translates to CASSLGRGGKDTQYF.

In this sample, this clone turned up once. The V and J genes are TRBV5-1 and TRBJ1-5; TRBD1 matches at 10 bases. The CDR3 loop spans 16 amino acids. With V trimmed by 0 bases and J by 6 bases, 6 bases remained unmatched. In germline, CDR1 is SGHRS, CDR2 YFSETQ. CDR3 in amino acids: CASSLGDRGGGQPQHF. CDR3 sequence (DNA): TGCGCCAGCAGCTTGGGGGACAGGGGAGGAGGTCAGCCCCAGCATTTT. Using reference TRBV5-1 and TRBJ1-5 for the parts outside the CDR3, the full variable domain is KAGVTQTPRYLIKTRGQQVTLSCSPISGHRSVSWYQQTPGQGLQFLFEYFSETQRNKGNFPGRFSGRQFSNSRSEMNVSTLELGDSALYLCASSLGDRGGGQPQHFGDGTRLSIL.

The J gene is TRBJ1-5, the V gene TRBV2, with 8 nucleotides matching TRBD1. Trimming removed 7 bases from V and 6 bases from J; junction bases left unmatched: 5. This CDR3 is built from 13 residues. The germline gives CDR1 SNHLY, CDR2 FYNNEI. In DNA, the CDR3 is TGTGCCAGCACAACAGGGGGAGGTCAGCCCCAGCATTTT. As protein: CASTTGGGQPQHF. Full variable domain (rest looked up from reference TRBV2 and TRBJ1-5): EPEVTQTPSHQVTQMGQEVILRCVPISNHLYFYWYRQILGQKVEFLVSFYNNEISEKSEIFDDQFSVERPDGSNFTLKIRSTKLEDSAMYFCASTTGGGQPQHFGDGTRLSIL.

CDR3 residues: CAISESPGPAYEQYF. CDR3 nucleotide sequence: TGTGCCATCAGTGAGTCTCCGGGACCCGCCTACGAGCAGTACTTC. The chain is built from TRBV10-3 and TRBJ2-7; D may be TRBD1 or TRBD2 (5 bases each). Germline assignment: CDR1 ENHRY and CDR2 SYGVKD. V was cut by 0 bases and J by 2 bases, with 11 bases left in between. This CDR3 has 15 residues.

This clone was detected only once. The chain has TRBV7-9 and TRBJ2-1, with D perhaps matching TRBD2 (6 bases). Trimming left V 1 base short and J 3 bases short, with 10 bases between. Per germline, CDR1 SEHNR and CDR2 FQNEAQ (reference sequence). This CDR3 has 15 residues. CDR3 residues: CASSLVGGDYNEQFF. The CDR3 coding sequence is TGTGCCAGCAGCTTAGTGGGGGGTGACTACAATGAGCAGTTCTTC.